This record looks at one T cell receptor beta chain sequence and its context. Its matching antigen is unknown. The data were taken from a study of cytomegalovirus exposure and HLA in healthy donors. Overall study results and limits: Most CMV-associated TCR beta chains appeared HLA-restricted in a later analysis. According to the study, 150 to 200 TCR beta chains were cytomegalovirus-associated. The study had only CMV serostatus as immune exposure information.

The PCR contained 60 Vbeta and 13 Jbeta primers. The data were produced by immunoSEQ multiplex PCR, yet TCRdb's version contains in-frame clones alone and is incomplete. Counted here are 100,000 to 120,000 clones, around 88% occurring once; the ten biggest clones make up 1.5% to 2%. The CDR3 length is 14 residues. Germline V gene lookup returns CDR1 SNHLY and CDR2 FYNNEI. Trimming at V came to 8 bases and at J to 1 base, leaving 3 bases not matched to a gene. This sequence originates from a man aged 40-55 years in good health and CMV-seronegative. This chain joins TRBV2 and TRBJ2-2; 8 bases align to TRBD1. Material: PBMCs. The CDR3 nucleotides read TGTGCCAGCGCAGGACAGGGGAACACCGGGGAGCTGTTTTTT. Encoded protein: CASAGQGNTGELFF. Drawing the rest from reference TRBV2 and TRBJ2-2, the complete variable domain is EPEVTQTPSHQVTQMGQEVILRCVPISNHLYFYWYRQILGQKVEFLVSFYNNEISEKSEIFDDQFSVERPDGSNFTLKIRSTKLEDSAMYFCASAGQGNTGELFFGEGSRLTVL.